These T cell receptor beta chains were read from a single sample in a study of blood T cell repertoires in COVID-19. Only in-frame clones appear in the TCRdb table, and some are missing; sequencing was by immunoSEQ multiplex PCR. The sample includes about 130,000 clones, 70% to 80% of them seen just once. The sample was peripheral blood. The source is a man in his sixties who had recovered from COVID-19. Each CDR3 is given with its conserved first and last residue.

TRBV24-1,CATSDFGTVQETQYF
TRBV10-3,CAILSGYGDTQYF
TRBV6-8,CASSSGIGGFETQYF
TRBV30,CAWSRMGPDTEAFF
TRBV25-1,CASSEFERVGSYEQYF
TRBV5-4,CASSLVGTENSPLHF
TRBV5-1,CASSSGGTGSEEQYF
TRBV7-2,CASSLWAGNTGELFF
TRBV4-2,CASSQEGGLGAQTQYF
TRBV27,CASSLGQGARGYTF
TRBV29-1,CSVEGYNEKLFF
TRBV28,CASSSSTGANTQYF
TRBV7-8,CASSYPGQGAEFYEQYF
TRBV4-2,CASSQVPLAGGQETQYF
TRBV6-4,CASSDELYGELFF
TRBV6-6,CASSRGASQGLDGYTF
TRBV9,CASSVVEGYNEQFF
TRBV18,CASSPIDRVASYEQYF
TRBV19,CASRDTYNSPLHF
TRBV30,CAWRRTGGYEQYF
TRBV4-1,CASSQDLWLTGGETQYF
TRBV5-4,CASSLGGGSYEQYF
TRBV29-1,CSVHWANYGYTF
TRBV28,CASSLWRGLGTGELFF
TRBV10-3,CAISQGPVTEGNEQFF
TRBV27,CASSPQTGLAKNIQYF
TRBV10-3,CAISGRGSGDEQYF
TRBV6-5,CASRSGTTPYNEQFF
TRBV5-1,CASSLDPRAGSSPLHF
TRBV9,CASSVQGNSNEKLFF
TRBV6-2/TRBV6-3,CASSYSTSGYRGNEQFF
TRBV10-1,CASSATGSGYEQYF
TRBV5-1,CASSLVGESYNEQFF
TRBV19,CASSTRGYSNQPQHF
TRBV5-3,CARSLAPGGHYGYTF